The present entry profiles one TCR beta chain with its context. Its antigen is undetermined. The data derive from a study of cytomegalovirus exposure and HLA in healthy donors. Overall study context: Previous work identified 120 million or so unique TCR beta sequences from around 200 million T cells. Study-level findings and limits: As a later analysis showed, a missense DCLRE1C variant was linked to trimming of TCR beta V- and J-genes. The authors later found TCR association rates varying by HLA locus, with DRB1 most and HLA-C fewest.

This CDR3 region has 13 residues. The ends were cut back, 3 bases at V and 6 bases at J, with 14 bases in the middle. CDR1 is GTSNPN and CDR2 is SVGIG in the germline V gene (reference sequence). Researchers ran the PCR with 60 Vbeta and 13 Jbeta primers. Libraries were prepared by immunoSEQ multiplex PCR; TCRdb keeps only in-frame clonotypes and omits some of them. Here the sample spans about 160,000 clones, 65% to 85% being singletons. V usage is TRBV30 and J usage is TRBJ1-1; D is unresolved. The sequencing input was PBMCs. The receptor was isolated from a middle-aged man in good health and CMV-seropositive. In DNA form, the CDR3 reads TGTGCCTGGAGCCCCGGGTCCGGGGCTGAAGCTTTCTTT. This gives the protein CAWSPGSGAEAFF.